The 11 T cell receptor beta chains below come from one sample, sequenced in a study of blood T cell repertoires in COVID-19. The method was immunoSEQ multiplex PCR; TCRdb's version includes in-frame clones alone and lacks a portion of them. Here the sample spans some 60,000 clones, roughly 85% being singletons. Specimen: peripheral blood. All receptors come from a human donor in a cohort sampled during active COVID-19.

This clone was seen once. The CDR3 sequence: CATSDYPTGPGYTF. CDR3 in DNA: TGTGCCACCAGTGATTATCCGACAGGGCCTGGCTACACCTTC. The rearrangement links TRBV24-1 to TRBJ1-2, with 7 nucleotides matching TRBD1. The CDR3 loop spans 14 amino acids. V shed 2 bases and J 7 bases; nucleotides not matched to a gene: 6. Germline CDR1 is KGHDR and CDR2 is SFDVKD.

This sequence joins TRBV10-3 and TRBJ1-2; 7 nucleotides line up with TRBD1. CDR1 and CDR2 from the germline V gene are ENHRY and SYGVKD. The CDR3 is 15 residues long. With 4 bases clipped from V and 1 base from J, the junction kept 6 bases outside the gene matches. CDR3 region: CAISGGDSLNYGYTF. The DNA of the CDR3 is TGTGCCATCAGTGGGGGGGACAGTCTTAACTATGGCTACACCTTC.

The genes are TRBV7-2 and TRBJ2-1, with 9 bases fitting TRBD1. The CDR3 sequence is 15 residues long. Germline assignment: CDR1 SGHTA and CDR2 FQGNSA. V lost 5 bases, J lost 1 base, and 3 bases stayed unmatched. The CDR3 spells CASSAQGASYNEQFF. CDR3 bases: TGTGCCAGCAGCGCACAGGGGGCTTCCTACAATGAGCAGTTCTTC.

The rearrangement uses TRBV30 and TRBJ2-3; TRBD1 matches 7 bases. Germline CDR1 GTSNPN, CDR2 SVGIG (reference sequence). This CDR3 has 13 residues. With V trimmed by 0 bases and J by 5 bases, 2 bases remained unmatched. CDR3 loop: CAWSVGGVDTQYF. The CDR3 nucleotides read TGTGCCTGGAGTGTAGGGGGCGTAGATACGCAGTATTTT.

The rearrangement links TRBV11-2 to TRBJ2-5, with TRBD2 as a possible D gene (6 bases). V was pared by 5 bases and J by 2 bases, with 12 bases between. The CDR3 totals 14 residues. Per germline, CDR1 SGHAT and CDR2 FQNNGV. The chain's CDR3 is CASSPRDWQETQYF. CDR3 DNA: TGTGCCAGCAGCCCCCGGGACTGGCAAGAGACCCAGTACTTC.

V gene TRBV28 combines with J gene TRBJ2-7; 8 bases map to TRBD1. This CDR3 contains 15 residues. After removal of 7 bases from V and 2 bases from J, the junction contained 10 bases not matched to a gene. Per the germline V gene, CDR1 is MDHEN and CDR2 is SYDVKM. CDR3 sequence reads: CASTSPGTGAYEQYF. The CDR3 DNA reads as TGTGCCAGCACCTCCCCCGGGACAGGAGCCTACGAGCAGTACTTC.

The genes are TRBV6-2 or TRBV6-3 and TRBJ2-4; D may be TRBD2 (7 bases). Trimming left V 4 bases short and J 10 bases short, with 20 bases between. This CDR3 is 15 amino acids long. Germline CDR1 MNHEY, CDR2 SVGEGT. The CDR3 DNA is TGTGCCAGCAGTTCCCCTAGAGGGGGGGCAGAAATTCAGTACTTC. It encodes CASSSPRGGAEIQYF.

The chain joins TRBV6-2 or TRBV6-3 to TRBJ2-7, with D possibly matching TRBD2 (6 bases). Germline V CDR1 and CDR2: MNHEY, SVGEGT. The CDR3 spans 11 residues. The CDR3 DNA follows: TGTGCCAGCAGTTTAGGGGAGGCACTAGAGGTC. It is translated as CASSLGEALEV.

V and J are TRBV5-1 and TRBJ1-1, with TRBD1 as a possible D gene (6 bases). Trimming cost V 4 bases and J 4 bases, with 14 bases left between them. The CDR3 runs 14 residues. Germline values: CDR1 SGHRS, CDR2 YFSETQ. The CDR3 nucleotides read TGCGCCAGCAGCGTAGAACAGGGATCCACTGAAGCTTTCTTT. Its protein product is CASSVEQGSTEAFF.

A single count supports this clone. The chain employs TRBV3-1 (or the pseudogene TRBV3-2) and TRBJ1-6; D might be TRBD1 (5 bases). Trimming shortened V by 0 bases and J by 14 bases, and 17 bases separated the two germline ends. Germline CDR1 reads LGHDT; CDR2 reads YNNKEL (reference sequence). The CDR3 has 15 amino acids. The CDR3 region has the DNA TGTGCCAGCAGCCAAGAGGCAGGGCTAATTTGGGCCCTCCACTTT. It encodes CASSQEAGLIWALHF.

V and J are TRBV5-1 and TRBJ2-7; 7 bases fit TRBD1. This CDR3 is 13 amino acids long. Losses at the gene ends were 0 bases for V and 5 bases for J; bases not matched to a gene: 2. Germline assignment: CDR1 SGHRS and CDR2 YFSETQ. CDR3 DNA: TGCGCCAGCAGCTTGGGACAGGGTAACGAGCAGTACTTC. Its protein is CASSLGQGNEQYF.